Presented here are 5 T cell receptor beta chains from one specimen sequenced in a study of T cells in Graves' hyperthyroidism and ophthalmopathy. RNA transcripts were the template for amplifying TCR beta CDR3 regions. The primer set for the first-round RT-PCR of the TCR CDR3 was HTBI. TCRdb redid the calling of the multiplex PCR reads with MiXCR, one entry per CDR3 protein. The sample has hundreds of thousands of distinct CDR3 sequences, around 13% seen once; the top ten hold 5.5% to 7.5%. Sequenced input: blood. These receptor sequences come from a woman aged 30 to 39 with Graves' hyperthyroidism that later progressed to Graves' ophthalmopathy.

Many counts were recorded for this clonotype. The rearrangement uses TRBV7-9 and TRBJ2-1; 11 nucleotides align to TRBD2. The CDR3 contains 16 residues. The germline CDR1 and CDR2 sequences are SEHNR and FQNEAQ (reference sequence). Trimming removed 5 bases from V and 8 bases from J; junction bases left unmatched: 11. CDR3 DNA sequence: TGTGCCAGCAGCCGTCAGGGTAGCGGGAGGGGCGATGAGCAGTTCTTC. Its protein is CASSRQGSGRGDEQFF.

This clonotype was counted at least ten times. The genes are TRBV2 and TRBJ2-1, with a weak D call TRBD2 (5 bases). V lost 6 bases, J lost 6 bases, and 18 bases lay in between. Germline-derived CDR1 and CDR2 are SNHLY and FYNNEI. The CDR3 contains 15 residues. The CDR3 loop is CASRVSSGGLNEQFF. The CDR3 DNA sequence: TGTGCCAGCAGGGTATCCAGCGGCGGCCTCAATGAGCAGTTCTTC.

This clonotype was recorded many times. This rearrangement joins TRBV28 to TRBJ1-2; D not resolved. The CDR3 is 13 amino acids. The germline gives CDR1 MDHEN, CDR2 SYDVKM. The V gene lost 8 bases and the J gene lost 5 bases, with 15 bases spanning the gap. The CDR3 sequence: CASFTLLGYGYTF. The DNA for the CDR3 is TGTGCCAGCTTCACCCTCTTGGGGTATGGCTACACCTTC.

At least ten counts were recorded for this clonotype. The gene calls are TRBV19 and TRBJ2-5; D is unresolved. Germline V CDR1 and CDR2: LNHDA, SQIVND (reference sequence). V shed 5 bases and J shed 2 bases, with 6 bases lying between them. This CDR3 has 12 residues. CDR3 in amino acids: CASSLRQETQYF. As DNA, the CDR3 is TGTGCCAGTAGTCTGCGACAAGAGACCCAGTACTTC.

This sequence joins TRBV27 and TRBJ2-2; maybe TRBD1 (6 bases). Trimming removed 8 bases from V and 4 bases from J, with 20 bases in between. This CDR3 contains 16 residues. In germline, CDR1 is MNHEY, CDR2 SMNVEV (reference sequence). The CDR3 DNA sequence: TGTGCCAGCTCACCAAAAACAGGGTGGACCACCGGGGAGCTGTTTTTT. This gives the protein CASSPKTGWTTGELFF.